These 32 T cell receptor beta chains were all obtained from the same sample, sequenced in a study of Ad26.COV2.S vaccination and SARS-CoV-2 variants. Here immunoSEQ multiplex PCR was the method, and the copy in TCRdb shows in-frame clones only, minus some. The data hold 300,000 to 400,000 clones, with 85% observed a single time. Treatment indicated: roughly 18 received Ad26.COV2.S at low or high dose, single or two shots; about 5 received placebo; per-sample allocation not given. Samples analyzed were those drawn on day 63 after the first vaccine or placebo injection. The specimen was peripheral blood, collected in a trial of Ad26.COV2.S vaccine versus placebo. These receptors all stem from a person aged 18 to 65 who received the Ad26.COV2.S COVID-19 vaccine or a placebo.

The V call is TRBV9, the J call TRBJ2-4; TRBD2 matches 7 bases. The germline V gene has CDR1 SGDLS and CDR2 YYNGEE. Unmatched junction bases numbered 3, after V lost 0 bases and J lost 3 bases. The CDR3 consists of 15 residues. The CDR3 nucleotides read TGTGCCAGCAGCGTAGGAGCTAGCGGCAAAAACATTCAGTACTTC. Encoded protein: CASSVGASGKNIQYF.

The chain couples TRBV28 to TRBJ2-5; D not resolved. The germline V gene has CDR1 MDHEN and CDR2 SYDVKM. V was shortened by 7 bases and J by 5 bases, with 11 bases between the two germline ends. This CDR3 has 12 amino acids. DNA for the CDR3: TGTGCCAGCACCCCCGACCGGGAGACCCAGTACTTC. Translated, it gives CASTPDRETQYF.

This chain connects TRBV7-3 to TRBJ1-1; TRBD1 matches at 9 bases. This CDR3 has 14 amino acids. Trimming at V came to 5 bases and at J to 5 bases, leaving 6 bases not matched to a gene. Germline V gene lookup returns CDR1 SGHTA and CDR2 FQGTGA. The CDR3 region has the DNA TGTGCCAGCAGCCCACAGGGGGCGAGGACTGAAGCTTTCTTT. It codes for CASSPQGARTEAFF.

This chain links TRBV11-3 with TRBJ2-5; 7 nucleotides align to TRBD2. Germline assignment: CDR1 SGHNT and CDR2 YENEEA. V was clipped by 1 base and J by 5 bases; unmatched bases: 4. CDR3 length: 14 residues. Here the CDR3 reads CASSLGVGGETQYF. The CDR3 DNA reads as TGTGCCAGCAGCTTAGGAGTCGGGGGGGAGACCCAGTACTTC.

This rearrangement joins TRBV6-5 to TRBJ2-7; D possibly corresponds to TRBD1 (6 bases). Trimming pared 2 bases from V and 2 bases from J, leaving 7 bases between. Germline V gives CDR1 MNHEY, CDR2 SVGAGI. This CDR3 has 13 amino acids. The CDR3 bases are TGTGCCAGCAGTTACGACAGGACCTACGAGCAGTACTTC. Protein sequence: CASSYDRTYEQYF.

This sequence joins TRBV11-2 and TRBJ2-7; D is perhaps TRBD2 (7 bases). Germline CDR1 SGHAT, CDR2 FQNNGV. The ends were cut back, 4 bases at V and 2 bases at J, with 12 bases in the middle. CDR3 size: 14 residues. The CDR3 loop is CASSYREGTYEQYF. The CDR3 nucleotides read TGTGCCAGCAGCTACAGGGAGGGGACCTACGAGCAGTACTTC.

The chain has TRBV12-3 or TRBV12-4 and TRBJ2-3; D perhaps matches TRBD2 (6 bases). V dropped 8 bases and J dropped 8 bases, with 11 bases sitting between them. There are 11 residues in the CDR3. CDR3 sequence (DNA): TGTGCCAGCCTAGGGCGGGGTACGCAGTATTTT. It codes for CASLGRGTQYF.

The chain is built from TRBV7-2 and TRBJ1-1, with D possibly TRBD1 on 5 matching bases. V was cut by 6 bases and J by 6 bases, with 17 bases left in between. This CDR3 is built from 14 residues. Germline CDR1 and CDR2: SGHTA and FQGNSA. CDR3 residues: CASRMGRGYPEAFF. The DNA of the CDR3 is TGTGCCAGCAGGATGGGGCGCGGTTACCCTGAAGCTTTCTTT.

This chain's CDR3 is CASSRPGQGFADEQFF. The CDR3 DNA sequence: TGTGCCAGCAGCCGACCGGGACAGGGGTTTGCGGATGAGCAGTTCTTC. V usage is TRBV3-1 (or the pseudogene TRBV3-2) and J usage is TRBJ2-1, with 10 positions matching TRBD1. The CDR3 contains 16 residues. Trimming cost V 4 bases and J 8 bases; bases outside gene matches: 11. Germline CDR1 LGHDT, CDR2 YNNKEL (reference sequence).

This chain uses TRBV11-3 with TRBJ1-5; D remains ambiguous. The CDR3 is made up of 13 amino acids. V was cut by 5 bases and J by 1 base, with 6 bases left in between. Germline values: CDR1 SGHNT, CDR2 YENEEA. In DNA, the CDR3 is TGTGCCAGCAGCGATGGAAGCAATCAGCCCCAGCATTTT. This encodes CASSDGSNQPQHF.

This clone occurred many times. The rearrangement uses TRBV6-4 and TRBJ2-1; perhaps D is TRBD1 or TRBD2 (7 bases each). This CDR3 contains 15 residues. V was pared by 4 bases and J by 3 bases, with 13 bases between. Germline CDR1 and CDR2: MRHNA and SNTAGT. As DNA, the CDR3 is TGTGCCAGCAGTGCCAGCGGGACAGACTACAATGAGCAGTTCTTC. It is translated as CASSASGTDYNEQFF.

The J gene is TRBJ1-1, the V gene TRBV19; D unclear. From germline, CDR1 is LNHDA and CDR2 SQIVND (reference sequence). The CDR3 totals 13 residues. Trimming removed 6 bases at V and 1 base at J, with 9 bases between. The CDR3 DNA reads TGTGCCAGTAGCTCCCCAGGGAACACTGAAGCTTTCTTT. It specifies CASSSPGNTEAFF.

V usage is TRBV23-1 and J usage is TRBJ2-1; D unclear. TRBV23-1 is recorded as an ORF, its role being uncertain. The CDR3 length is 11 residues. V was trimmed by 6 bases and J by 5 bases, leaving 5 bases between them. The CDR3 region has the DNA TGCGCCAGCAGCTGGGACAATGAGCAGTTCTTC. Translating it yields CASSWDNEQFF.

This clone was observed a few times. The V gene is TRBV3-1 (or the pseudogene TRBV3-2), the J gene TRBJ2-1; TRBD2 agrees at 7 bases. The CDR3 is 17 amino acids. The junction had 6 bases not matched to a gene; V was cut back by 0 bases and J by 1 base. Germline CDR1 and CDR2: LGHDT and YNNKEL (reference sequence). This CDR3 reads CASSQEPTAGSYNEQFF. CDR3 DNA: TGTGCCAGCAGCCAAGAACCTACAGCGGGGTCCTACAATGAGCAGTTCTTC.

The chain is built from TRBV6-5 and TRBJ1-2; D unclear. Germline CDR1 MNHEY, CDR2 SVGAGI. Trimming cost V 5 bases and J 0 bases, with 10 bases left between them. The CDR3 is made up of 14 amino acids. CDR3 protein: CASSSTETNYGYTF. CDR3 nucleotides: TGTGCCAGCAGTAGTACAGAAACTAACTATGGCTACACCTTC.

Here the CDR3 DNA reads TGTGCCAGCAGCAACAGGAACTTC. Translated: CASSNRNF. The chain recombines TRBV21-1 with TRBJ2-7; TRBD1, the table's D call, lacks a check against the DNA. TRBV21-1 is a pseudogene. The CDR3 runs to 8 residues.

Of note for this clone: This sample also contains other DNA sequences that code for the same CDR3. This chain uses TRBV18 with TRBJ1-1; D uncertain. CDR1 KGHSH and CDR2 LQKENI come from the germline V gene. Trimming removed 0 bases at V and 1 base at J, with 6 bases between. This CDR3 has 14 amino acids. Here the CDR3 DNA reads TGTGCCAGCTCACCACCATCAGAGAACACTGAAGCTTTCTTT. Protein: CASSPPSENTEAFF.

The V and J genes are TRBV6-5 and TRBJ1-2; D unresolved. The CDR3 is 13 amino acids. CDR1 and CDR2 from the germline V gene are MNHEY and SVGAGI. V was clipped by 5 bases and J by 6 bases, with 13 bases between them. The chain's CDR3 is CASSTHLLDGYTF. The CDR3 nucleotides read TGTGCCAGCAGTACCCATTTGCTCGATGGCTACACCTTC.

This rearrangement joins TRBV5-5 to TRBJ1-5, with TRBD1 as a possible D gene (5 bases). Germline V gives CDR1 SGHKS, CDR2 YYEKEE (reference sequence). The CDR3 totals 15 residues. V gave up 4 bases and J gave up 0 bases, with 11 bases separating them. In DNA, the CDR3 is TGTGCCAGCAGCCGATGGGACGGTAGCAATCAGCCCCAGCATTTT. This sequence encodes CASSRWDGSNQPQHF.

The chain joins TRBV5-3 to TRBJ2-7; D is unclear. TRBV5-3 qualifies as an ORF whose function is uncertain. V was clipped by 2 bases and J by 3 bases, with 12 bases between them. CDR3 length: 14 amino acids. CDR3 bases: TGTGCCAGAAGCTTCCGAGTTCCCCTCTACGAGCAGTACTTC. This encodes CARSFRVPLYEQYF.

This clone was seen only once. The CDR3 DNA sequence: TGCGCCAGCAGCTTGACCAGGGGTCAAGAGACCCAGTACTTC. Translation gives CASSLTRGQETQYF. V and J are TRBV5-1 and TRBJ2-5, with D tentatively TRBD1 (6 bases). V shed 1 base and J shed 2 bases, with 9 bases lying between them. Per the germline V gene, CDR1 is SGHRS and CDR2 is YFSETQ. The CDR3 is 14 amino acids. Variable domain in full (rest from reference TRBV5-1 and TRBJ2-5): KAGVTQTPRYLIKTRGQQVTLSCSPISGHRSVSWYQQTPGQGLQFLFEYFSETQRNKGNFPGRFSGRQFSNSRSEMNVSTLELGDSALYLCASSLTRGQETQYFGPGTRLLVL.

The rearrangement uses TRBV5-1 and TRBJ1-2; TRBD1 aligns across 8 bases. The germline V gene has CDR1 SGHRS and CDR2 YFSETQ. Losses at the gene ends were 4 bases for V and 4 bases for J; bases not matched to a gene: 6. The CDR3 loop spans 14 amino acids. CDR3 residues: CASSDRGNSYGYTF. The CDR3 DNA follows: TGCGCCAGCAGCGACAGGGGCAATAGCTATGGCTACACCTTC.

The rearrangement joins TRBV5-4 to TRBJ2-1, with 7 bases that match TRBD1. V lost 4 bases to trimming and J lost 13 bases; unmatched junction nucleotides: 8. Germline V gives CDR1 SGHNT, CDR2 YYREEE (reference sequence). The CDR3 spans 12 residues. The CDR3 sequence is CASSPPGQHQFF. The CDR3 bases are TGTGCCAGCAGCCCACCGGGACAGCATCAGTTCTTC.

CDR3 residues: CASSPRGAREDIQYF. DNA of the CDR3: TGTGCCAGCAGCCCGAGGGGGGCCAGGGAGGACATTCAGTACTTC. This chain uses TRBV6-5 with TRBJ2-4; D tentatively fits TRBD1 or TRBD2 (6 bases each). Trimming took 6 bases from V and 8 from J, leaving 20 bases between them. Germline V CDR1 and CDR2: MNHEY, SVGAGI. This CDR3 spans 15 amino acids.

The rearrangement links TRBV7-3 to TRBJ2-3, with 9 bases matching TRBD2. In germline, CDR1 is SGHTA, CDR2 FQGTGA. Unmatched junction bases numbered 7, after V lost 2 bases and J lost 4 bases. This CDR3 spans 16 amino acids. CDR3 region: CASSLSGGGAADTQYF. The CDR3 DNA follows: TGTGCCAGCAGCTTATCTGGCGGGGGGGCCGCAGATACGCAGTATTTT.

V is TRBV12-3 or TRBV12-4 and J is TRBJ2-7; tentative D call: TRBD2 (6 bases). Trimming removed 6 bases at V and 4 bases at J, with 10 bases between. This CDR3 spans 12 amino acids. CDR3 coding DNA: TGTGCCAGCAGCATTAGCGGATACGAGCAGTACTTC. Protein product: CASSISGYEQYF.

The CDR3 protein is CASSEGGWSYEQYF. The CDR3 DNA follows: TGTGCCAGCAGTGAAGGGGGTTGGAGCTACGAGCAGTACTTC. The gene calls are TRBV2 and TRBJ2-7; D call uncertain. Per germline, CDR1 SNHLY and CDR2 FYNNEI. V shed 1 base and J shed 3 bases, with 10 bases lying between them. CDR3 size: 14 residues.

CDR3 loop: CASSAGPYNEQFF. Here the CDR3 DNA reads TGTGCCAGCAGTGCCGGACCCTACAATGAGCAGTTCTTC. The chain joins TRBV25-1 to TRBJ2-1; D is uncertain. The CDR3 consists of 13 residues. The germline CDR1 and CDR2 sequences are MGHDK and SYGVNS. The V and J ends lost 4 bases and 2 bases respectively, with 6 bases between them.

The CDR3 is CASSWAGGELFF. The CDR3 DNA sequence: TGTGCCAGCAGCTGGGCGGGCGGGGAGCTGTTTTTT. The rearrangement uses TRBV13 and TRBJ2-2; weak D call: TRBD2 (5 bases). CDR3 size: 12 residues. Trimming took 4 bases from V and 7 from J, leaving 7 bases between them. The germline V gene encodes CDR1 PRHDT and CDR2 FYEKMQ (reference sequence).

The rearrangement uses TRBV7-9 and TRBJ2-7; 8 bases map to TRBD1. This CDR3 region has 12 residues. The J segment lost 3 bases and the V segment lost 8 bases, leaving 3 bases of the junction unmatched. Germline values: CDR1 SEHNR, CDR2 FQNEAQ (reference sequence). CDR3 protein: CASRTGGYEQYF. The CDR3 bases are TGTGCCAGCCGTACAGGGGGCTACGAGCAGTACTTC. Looking up the rest from reference TRBV7-9 and TRBJ2-7 gives the full variable domain: DTGVSQNPRHKITKRGQNVTFRCDPISEHNRLYWYRQTLGQGPEFLTYFQNEAQLEKSRLLSDRFSAERPKGSFSTLEIQRTEQGDSAMYLCASRTGGYEQYFGPGTRLTVT.

Written as DNA, the CDR3 is TGTGCCAGCAGCTTAGCGGCAGGGAAGTGGGATAATTCACCCCTCCACTTT. This codes for CASSLAAGKWDNSPLHF. V and J are TRBV7-2 and TRBJ1-6; TRBD1 might be the D (5 bases). This CDR3 has 17 amino acids. V was shortened by 0 bases and J by 5 bases, with 14 bases between the two germline ends. Germline-derived CDR1 and CDR2 are SGHTA and FQGNSA.

The rearrangement links TRBV30 to TRBJ2-5; TRBD1 might be the D (6 bases). V shed 1 base and J shed 0 bases, with 6 bases lying between them. The germline V gene encodes CDR1 GTSNPN and CDR2 SVGIG (reference sequence). The CDR3 is 13 residues long. The CDR3 region is CAWSGTDQETQYF. In DNA, the CDR3 is TGTGCCTGGAGTGGGACAGACCAAGAGACCCAGTACTTC.